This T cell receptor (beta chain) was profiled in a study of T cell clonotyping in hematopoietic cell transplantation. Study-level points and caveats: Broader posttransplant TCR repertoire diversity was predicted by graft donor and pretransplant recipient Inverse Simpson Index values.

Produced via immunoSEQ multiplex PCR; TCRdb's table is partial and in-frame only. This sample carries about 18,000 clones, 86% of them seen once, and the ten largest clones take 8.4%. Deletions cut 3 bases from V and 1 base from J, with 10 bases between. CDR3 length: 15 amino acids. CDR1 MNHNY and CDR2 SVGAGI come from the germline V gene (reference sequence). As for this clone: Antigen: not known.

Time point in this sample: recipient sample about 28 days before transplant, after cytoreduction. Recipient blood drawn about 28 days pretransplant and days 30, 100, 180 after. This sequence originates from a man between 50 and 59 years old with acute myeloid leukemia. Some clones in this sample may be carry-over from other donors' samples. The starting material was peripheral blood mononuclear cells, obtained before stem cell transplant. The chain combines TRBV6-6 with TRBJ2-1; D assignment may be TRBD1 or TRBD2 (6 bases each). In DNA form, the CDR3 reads TGTGCCAGCAGTTATGGAGGGGGGTCCTACAATGAGCAGTTCTTC. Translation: CASSYGGGSYNEQFF.